This T cell receptor (beta chain) was sequenced for a study of blood T cell repertoires in COVID-19. Study as a whole: The study drew acute and convalescent COVID-19 samples from the United States, Italy and Spain. PBMCs, B-cell-depleted T cells, or T cells provided the cDNA or gDNA that made up the material.

V lost 5 bases to trimming and J lost 2 bases, with 9 bases between them. The CDR3 extends over 13 amino acids. The germline CDR1 and CDR2 sequences are LNHDA and SQIVND (reference sequence). Original methodology: Cell counts per sample came from amplifying reference gene primers. Only in-frame clones appear in the TCRdb table, and some are missing; sequencing was by immunoSEQ multiplex PCR. V, J and clone size were drawn from that table, and D and trimming were deduced from the DNA. In the table there are roughly 60,000 clones, approximately 82% of which are singletons. This chain links TRBV19 with TRBJ1-1, with a weak D call TRBD1 (5 bases). The TCR originated in a man aged 60-69 years with acute or convalescent COVID-19. Specimen: peripheral blood. Here the CDR3 DNA reads TGTGCCAGTAGTTTACAGGACAACACTGAAGCTTTCTTT. Protein: CASSLQDNTEAFF.